This T cell receptor (beta chain) was identified in a study of metastatic and nonmetastatic thyroid tumors. Across the study: Comparative analysis of repertoires was undertaken across blood and tumor or nodule tissue obtained from malignant and benign thyroid patients.

TCRdb re-called clones via MiXCR from the PCR reads. The sample carries 20,000 to 25,000 clones, about 20% recorded once. In this sample, this clone turned up many times. Treatment of any kind had been given to no patient before thyroid surgery. There are 18 residues in the CDR3. Germline CDR1 reads ENHRY; CDR2 reads SYGVKD. With V trimmed by 3 bases and J by 0 bases, 11 bases remained unmatched. The V call is TRBV10-3, the J call TRBJ2-3; TRBD1 agrees at 8 bases. This sequence originates from a female donor with papillary thyroid cancer or a benign thyroid nodule (not recorded which). Some clones in this sample may be carry-over from other donors' samples. The specimen sequenced was adjacent normal tissue. CDR3 DNA sequence: TGTGCCATCAGTGATAGGGAGAAGGGACAGGATAGCACAGATACGCAGTATTTT. Protein product: CAISDREKGQDSTDTQYF.